Below, 8 T cell receptor beta chains from the same sample are listed, as sequenced in a study of T-cell memory formation after mild COVID-19. TCRdb analysed the 5' RACE reads with MiXCR anew, one entry per CDR3 protein. The table has a few hundred thousand distinct CDR3 sequences, around an eighth seen once. Sequencing input: PBMCs or a T cell subset sorted from them (not recorded which). These receptor sequences come from a man aged 18 to 29 who had mild COVID-19 (a few samples of this study predate the infection). Cell type and time point are not known.

This clonotype was seen more than once but under ten times. V usage is TRBV21-1 and J usage is TRBJ1-1; the D call in the table, TRBD1, was not verified against the DNA. TRBV21-1 constitutes a pseudogene. This CDR3 spans 19 amino acids. The CDR3 reads CASSNHPRGAQIFGPEAFF. In DNA, the CDR3 is TGTGCCAGCAGCAACCACCCCCGGGGGGCGCAGATCTTTGGTCCTGAAGCTTTCTTT.

This clonotype has a handful of counts. The chain recombines TRBV12-3 or TRBV12-4 with TRBJ1-2; D possibly corresponds to TRBD1 (5 bases). CDR3 length equals 18 residues. V lost 5 bases, J lost 7 bases, and 29 bases lay in between. CDR3 region: CASSEPVLYGTSSIGYTF. The CDR3 nucleotides read TGTGCCAGCAGTGAACCGGTCCTGTATGGGACCTCATCGATTGGCTACACCTTC.

The V and J genes are TRBV7-9 and TRBJ2-3; D is ambiguous. V was shortened by 3 bases and J by 4 bases, with 11 bases between the two germline ends. Germline loops: CDR1 SEHNR, CDR2 FQNEAQ (reference sequence). The CDR3 is made up of 14 amino acids. This CDR3 is CASSFDSVPDTQYF. In nucleotides, the CDR3 is TGTGCCAGCAGCTTCGACTCTGTCCCAGATACGCAGTATTTT.

The chain recombines TRBV7-2 with TRBJ1-1, with a weak D call TRBD1 (6 bases). The V gene lost 8 bases and the J gene lost 4 bases, with 17 bases spanning the gap. Germline V gene lookup returns CDR1 SGHTA and CDR2 FQGNSA. This CDR3 comprises 14 residues. The CDR3 spells CASRTRQVSTEAFF. In DNA, the CDR3 is TGTGCCAGCCGGACCCGACAGGTCAGCACTGAAGCTTTCTTT. The whole variable domain, remainder taken from reference TRBV7-2 and TRBJ1-1, is GAGVSQSPSNKVTEKGKDVELRCDPISGHTALYWYRQSLGQGLEFLIYFQGNSAPDKSGLPSDRFSAERTGGSVSTLTIQRTQQEDSAVYLCASRTRQVSTEAFFGQGTRLTVV.

This clonotype was counted between two and nine times. The chain is built from TRBV7-8 and TRBJ2-6; D assignment may be TRBD1 or TRBD2 (5 bases each). This CDR3 is 17 amino acids long. V lost 5 bases, J lost 2 bases, and 16 bases lay in between. Germline V lookup: CDR1 SGHVS, CDR2 FQNEAQ. The CDR3 sequence: CASSTRGRLAGANVLTF. The CDR3 coding sequence is TGTGCCAGCAGCACCCGGGGACGGCTCGCTGGGGCCAACGTCCTGACTTTC.

The V call is TRBV4-3, the J call TRBJ1-5, with a weak D call TRBD1 (6 bases). The germline V gene has CDR1 LGHNA and CDR2 YSLEER. The CDR3 covers 15 residues. Trimming took off 1 base at V and 5 bases at J, with 12 bases between the two ends. The CDR3 bases are TGCGCCAGCAGCCAAGTGTGGGGGCCCGATCAGCCCCAGCATTTT. The encoded protein is CASSQVWGPDQPQHF.

The chain is built from TRBV3-1 and TRBJ2-1; maybe TRBD1 (6 bases). From germline, CDR1 is LGHDT and CDR2 YNNKEL (reference sequence). V lost 4 bases to trimming and J lost 7 bases, with 26 bases between them. The CDR3 runs 18 residues. The CDR3 nucleotides are TGTGCCAGCAGCCCCGTTCTACTCAGGGGAAATGGCCAAAATGAGCAGTTCTTC. This gives the protein CASSPVLLRGNGQNEQFF.

This clonotype has just a few counts. The J gene is TRBJ1-2, the V gene TRBV6-5; TRBD1 agrees at 7 bases. The V segment lost 0 bases and the J segment 10 bases; nucleotides outside the gene matches: 5. Germline values: CDR1 MNHEY, CDR2 SVGAGI. This CDR3 comprises 13 residues. Here the CDR3 DNA reads TGTGCCAGCAGTTACTCGGCCGGACAGGACTACACCTTC. Amino acids: CASSYSAGQDYTF.